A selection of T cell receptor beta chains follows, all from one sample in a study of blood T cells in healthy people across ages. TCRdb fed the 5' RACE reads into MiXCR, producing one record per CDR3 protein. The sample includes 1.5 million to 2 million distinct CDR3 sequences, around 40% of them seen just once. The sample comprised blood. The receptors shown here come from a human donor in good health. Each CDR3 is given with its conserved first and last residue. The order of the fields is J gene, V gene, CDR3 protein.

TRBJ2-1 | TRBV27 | CASSPRLAGGPDEQFF
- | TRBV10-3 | CAISGRLAPYEQYF
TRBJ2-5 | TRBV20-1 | CSASKGLAEETQYF
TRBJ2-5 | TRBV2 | CASSGGGSQETQYF
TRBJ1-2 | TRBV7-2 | CASSAQGAGYGYTF
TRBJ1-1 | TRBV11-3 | CASRGRVQGTEAFF
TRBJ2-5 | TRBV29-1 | CSVEKGSRGETQYF
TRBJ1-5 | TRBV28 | CASKGLSNQPQHF
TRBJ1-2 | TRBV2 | CASSERGTNYGYTF
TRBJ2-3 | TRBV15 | CATSTLSGFPETYTQYF
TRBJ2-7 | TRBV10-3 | CAIRTDRVEYEQYF
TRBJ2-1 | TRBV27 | CASRPAGGAYNEQFF
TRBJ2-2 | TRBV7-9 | CASSLQTTGELFF
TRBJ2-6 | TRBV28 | CASSFRGASGANVLTF
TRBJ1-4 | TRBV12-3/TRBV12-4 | CTSSLGTGANEKLFF
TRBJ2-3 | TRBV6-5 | CASSYSGQGGSSTDTQYF